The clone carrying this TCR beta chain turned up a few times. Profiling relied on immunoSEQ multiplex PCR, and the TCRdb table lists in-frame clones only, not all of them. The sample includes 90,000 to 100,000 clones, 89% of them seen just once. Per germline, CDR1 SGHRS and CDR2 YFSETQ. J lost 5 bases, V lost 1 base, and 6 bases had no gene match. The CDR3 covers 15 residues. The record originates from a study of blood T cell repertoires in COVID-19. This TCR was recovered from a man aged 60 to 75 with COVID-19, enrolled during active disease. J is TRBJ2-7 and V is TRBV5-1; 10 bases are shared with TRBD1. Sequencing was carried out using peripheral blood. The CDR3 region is CASSLMAGTGDEQYF. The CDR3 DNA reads TGCGCCAGCAGCTTGATGGCCGGGACAGGGGACGAGCAGTACTTC. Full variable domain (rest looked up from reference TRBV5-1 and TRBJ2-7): KAGVTQTPRYLIKTRGQQVTLSCSPISGHRSVSWYQQTPGQGLQFLFEYFSETQRNKGNFPGRFSGRQFSNSRSEMNVSTLELGDSALYLCASSLMAGTGDEQYFGPGTRLTVT.